The clone carrying this T cell receptor (beta chain) has a single count. The antigen is undetermined. The sample is drawn from a study of long-term antiretroviral therapy in people with HIV. This CDR3 is 16 amino acids long. Germline CDR1 SGHNT, CDR2 YYREEE (reference sequence). V lost 3 bases and J lost 7; bases outside the gene matches: 13. Survey level was the resolution at which the v3.0 immunoSEQ assay ran. Clones were read by immunoSEQ multiplex PCR, and TCRdb kept only the in-frame ones, dropping some. Among some 12,000 clones listed, 75% to 85% were seen once. Every one of the donors gave at least one pre-ART PBMC sample and at least two post-ART PBMC samples. People in the study who had HIV all got their treatment in the United States. The study, taken as a whole, reports: Clones expanded before ART dominated the repertoire at all time points. Documentation of ART adherence, viral resistance or therapy changes was absent.

The input for sequencing was unsorted PBMCs, taken 3.4 years after starting antiretroviral therapy. This clonotype originated in a man aged 35 to 55 with HIV. The rearrangement links TRBV5-4 to TRBJ1-1, with TRBD1 matching over 9 bases. The CDR3 region has the DNA TGTGCCAGCAGCTCCTGGGGCCGGGACAGGGACTTTGAAGCTTTCTTT. Translated, it gives CASSSWGRDRDFEAFF. The whole variable domain, remainder taken from reference TRBV5-4 and TRBJ1-1, is ETGVTQSPTHLIKTRGQQVTLRCSSQSGHNTVSWYQQALGQGPQFIFQYYREEENGRGNFPPRFSGLQFPNYSSELNVNALELDDSALYLCASSSWGRDRDFEAFFGQGTRLTVV.